This TCR beta chain was sequenced in a study of T cells in Graves' hyperthyroidism and ophthalmopathy. General observations from the study: Blood also contained most expanded thyroid clonotypes above 0.001.

The V gene lost 3 bases and the J gene lost 7 bases, with 9 bases spanning the gap. This CDR3 is built from 13 residues. This clonotype was detected ten times or more. Its antigen is undetermined. RNA transcripts were the template for amplifying TCR beta CDR3 regions. Researchers ran a first-round RT-PCR on the TCR CDR3 using the HTBI primer set. TCRdb reprocessed the multiplex PCR reads with MiXCR, giving one entry per CDR3 protein. The data contain some 720,000 distinct CDR3 sequences, about 15% of them singletons. Patients aged 18 to 65 with hyperthyroidism were newly diagnosed, with duration under 2 months. Clinical symptoms, serum thyroxine, TRAb, thyroid ultrasound and orbital computed tomography informed diagnoses.

The clonotype was recovered from a man aged 18 to 30 with Graves' hyperthyroidism. The chain links TRBV12-3 or TRBV12-4 to TRBJ1-4; D is undetermined. Sequenced input: blood. The CDR3 bases are TGTGCCAGCAGTTTCTCGTCCGCTGAAAAACTGTTTTTT. Translated: CASSFSSAEKLFF.